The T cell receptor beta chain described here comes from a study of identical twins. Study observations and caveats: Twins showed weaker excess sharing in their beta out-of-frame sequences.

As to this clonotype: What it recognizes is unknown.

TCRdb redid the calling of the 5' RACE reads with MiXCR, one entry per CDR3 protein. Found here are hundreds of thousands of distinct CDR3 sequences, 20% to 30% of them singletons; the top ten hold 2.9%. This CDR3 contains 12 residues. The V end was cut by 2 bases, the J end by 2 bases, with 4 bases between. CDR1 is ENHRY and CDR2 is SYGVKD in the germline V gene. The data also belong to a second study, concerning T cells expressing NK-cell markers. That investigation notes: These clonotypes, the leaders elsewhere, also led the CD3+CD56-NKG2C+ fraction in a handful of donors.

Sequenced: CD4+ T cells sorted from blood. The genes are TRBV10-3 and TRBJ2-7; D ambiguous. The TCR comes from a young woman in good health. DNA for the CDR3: TGTGCCATCAGTGAGCAAACCTACGAGCAGTACTTC. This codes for CAISEQTYEQYF.